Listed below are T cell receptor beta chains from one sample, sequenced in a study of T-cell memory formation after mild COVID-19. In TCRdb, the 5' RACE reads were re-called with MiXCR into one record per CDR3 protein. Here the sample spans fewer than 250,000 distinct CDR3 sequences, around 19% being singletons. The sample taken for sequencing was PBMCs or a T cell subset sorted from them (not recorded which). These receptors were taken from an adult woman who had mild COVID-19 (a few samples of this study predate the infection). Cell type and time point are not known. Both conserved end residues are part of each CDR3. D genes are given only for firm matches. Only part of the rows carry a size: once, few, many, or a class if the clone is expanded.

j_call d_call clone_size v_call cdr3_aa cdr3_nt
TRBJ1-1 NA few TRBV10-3 CAIPTGAGGTEAFF TGTGCCATCCCGACGGGGGCTGGGGGCACTGAAGCTTTCTTT
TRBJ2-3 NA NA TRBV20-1 CSALGQRPADTQYF TGCAGTGCCCTGGGCCAGCGCCCGGCAGATACGCAGTATTTT
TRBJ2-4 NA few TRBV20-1 CSAYEGLLAKNIQYF TGCAGTGCGTATGAGGGGCTACTAGCCAAAAACATTCAGTACTTC
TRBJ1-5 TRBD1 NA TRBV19 CASSGTERNQPQHF TGTGCCAGTAGTGGGACAGAGCGCAATCAGCCCCAGCATTTT
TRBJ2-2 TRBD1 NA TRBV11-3 CASSAQGPTGELFF TGTGCCAGCAGCGCACAGGGGCCCACCGGGGAGCTGTTTTTT
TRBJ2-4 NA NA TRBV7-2 CASSLARTLYF TGTGCCAGCAGCTTAGCCCGTACACTGTACTTC
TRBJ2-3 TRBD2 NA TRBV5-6 CASSLTLGDYTDTQYF TGTGCCAGCAGCCTTACCTTAGGGGACTACACAGATACGCAGTATTTT
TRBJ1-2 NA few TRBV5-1 CASTTQGNYGYTF TGCGCCAGCACCACTCAGGGTAACTATGGCTACACCTTC
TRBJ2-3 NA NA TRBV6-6 CASSYSTSTDTQYF TGTGCCAGCAGTTACAGCACCAGCACAGATACGCAGTATTTT
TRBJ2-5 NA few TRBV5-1 CASKLGGRPETQYF TGCGCCAGCAAGCTTGGGGGGCGCCCGGAGACCCAGTACTTC
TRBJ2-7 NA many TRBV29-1 CSVIWTARSSYEQYF TGCAGCGTCATATGGACAGCCAGGAGCTCCTACGAGCAGTACTTC
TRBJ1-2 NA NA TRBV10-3 CAISAGADRGYTF TGTGCCATCAGTGCGGGGGCAGACCGTGGCTACACCTTC
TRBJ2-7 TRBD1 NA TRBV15 CATSREDRGNEQYF TGTGCCACCAGCAGAGAGGACAGGGGTAACGAGCAGTACTTC
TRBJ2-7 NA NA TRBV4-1 CASSQGIGFYEQYF TGCGCCAGCAGCCAAGGGATCGGGTTCTACGAGCAGTACTTC
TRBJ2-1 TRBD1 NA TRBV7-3 CASSLTGTGANEQFF TGTGCCAGCAGCTTGACTGGGACAGGGGCCAATGAGCAGTTCTTC
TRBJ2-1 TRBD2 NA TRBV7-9 CASSITSGRANEQFF TGTGCCAGCAGTATTACTAGCGGGAGGGCCAATGAGCAGTTCTTC
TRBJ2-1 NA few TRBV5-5 CASSFPPSSYNEQFF TGTGCCAGCAGCTTCCCCCCTAGCTCCTACAATGAGCAGTTCTTC
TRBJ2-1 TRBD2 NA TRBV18 CASSPQAGYNEQFF TGTGCCAGCTCACCACAAGCGGGATACAATGAGCAGTTCTTC
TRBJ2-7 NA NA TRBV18 CASSPHKGSEQYF TGTGCCAGCTCACCACACAAGGGGAGCGAGCAGTACTTC
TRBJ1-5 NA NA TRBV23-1 CASSQGQSGASNQPQHF TGCGCCAGCAGTCAAGGGCAGTCGGGTGCCAGCAATCAGCCCCAGCATTTT
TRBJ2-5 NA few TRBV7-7 CASSLVLGGTQYF TGTGCTAGCAGCTTAGTCCTGGGGGGGACCCAGTACTTC
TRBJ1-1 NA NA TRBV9 CASSGGERNTEAFF TGTGCCAGCAGCGGAGGGGAGCGGAACACTGAAGCTTTCTTT
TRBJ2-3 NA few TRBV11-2 CASSLDPPTRDTQYF TGTGCCAGCAGCTTAGATCCCCCTACTCGGGATACGCAGTATTTT
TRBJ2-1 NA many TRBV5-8 CASSLAGYGEQFF TGTGCCAGCAGCTTGGCAGGGTACGGTGAGCAGTTCTTC
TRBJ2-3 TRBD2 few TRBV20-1 CSARPSGLGTDTQYF TGCAGTGCTCGTCCTAGCGGGCTTGGGACAGATACGCAGTATTTT
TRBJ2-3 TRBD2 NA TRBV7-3 CASSLGGRAMTDTQYF TGTGCCAGCAGCTTAGGCGGGAGGGCCATGACAGATACGCAGTATTTT
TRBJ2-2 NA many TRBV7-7 CASSLSNTGELFF TGTGCCAGCAGCTTATCGAACACCGGGGAGCTGTTTTTT
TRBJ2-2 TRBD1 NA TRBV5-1 CASAGGQGYTGELFF TGCGCCAGCGCCGGCGGACAGGGGTACACCGGGGAGCTGTTTTTT
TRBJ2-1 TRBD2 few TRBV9 CASSPRTSGTYNEQFF TGTGCCAGCAGCCCGCGGACTAGCGGGACCTACAATGAGCAGTTCTTC
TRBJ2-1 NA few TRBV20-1 CSARRPPDEQFF TGCAGTGCTAGGCGGCCTCCGGATGAGCAGTTCTTC
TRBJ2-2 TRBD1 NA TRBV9 CASSAQGTGTGELFF TGTGCCAGCAGCGCCCAAGGGACAGGGACCGGGGAGCTGTTTTTT
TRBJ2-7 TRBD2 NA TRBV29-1 CSVGGLAGDEQYF TGCAGCGTGGGGGGACTAGCGGGAGACGAGCAGTACTTC